This T cell receptor (beta chain) derives from a study of preoperative IRX-2 immunotherapy in early breast cancer. The treatment: preoperative locoregional IRX-2 cytokine immunotherapy. Preoperative locoregional IRX-2 cytokine immunotherapy was tested in the phase Ib source study. Repertoires were generated with immunoSEQ multiplex PCR, while TCRdb's copy carries only in-frame clones and drops some. The table shows a few thousand clones, with roughly 80% occurring only once. With 0 bases removed from V and 8 bases from J, the gap between germline ends came to 17 bases. There are 15 residues in the CDR3. Germline V lookup: CDR1 SGHRS, CDR2 YFSETQ.

The source is a human donor with breast cancer. The genes are TRBV5-1 and TRBJ1-2; no clear D. The sample was tumor tissue, taken after IRX-2 immunotherapy. CDR3 protein: CASSLDGSSSRGYTF. DNA of the CDR3: TGCGCCAGCAGCTTGGACGGGAGCAGCAGCCGGGGCTACACCTTC.